These T cell receptor beta chains were read from a single sample in a study of shared clonotypes between healthy human individuals. Assay used: immunoSEQ multiplex PCR; TCRdb lists only in-frame clones, some missing. The table has some 1,900,000 clones, less than 95% seen once; the top ten hold 1.2%. Sequences were obtained from naive CD8+ T cells sorted from blood. The receptors were sampled from a young man in good health. Each CDR3 is given with its conserved first and last residue. D genes are given only for firm matches. Only part of the rows carry a size: once, few, many, or a class if the clone is expanded.

CDR3aa	d_gene	abundance	v_gene
CASSDEVGREVF	-	-	TRBV6-1
CASSYEGVQYF	-	-	TRBV6-5
CASSLGDRGYTGELFF	TRBD1	-	TRBV5-1
CASSSSDRNTNTGELFF	-	-	TRBV7-2
CASSQVLSPAHEQYF	-	-	TRBV4-3
CASSQSLQVHYEQYF	-	once	TRBV23-1
CASSLEAGQYPTNEKLFF	TRBD1	-	TRBV5-1
CASSPTWMVGAFF	-	-	TRBV27
CASSLTGEDYNEQFF	-	-	TRBV5-4
CASSHLLASGRVEVSPDTQYF	TRBD2	-	TRBV7-6
CASTPRLGTPSYEQYF	-	-	TRBV13
CASSQSMTAYSNQPQHF	-	-	TRBV23-1
CASSSTGVGEQFF	-	-	TRBV7-9
CASIPTGNSPLHF	-	-	TRBV6-6
CASSPFFQGLNLDTGELFF	-	-	TRBV7-9
CASARMHDNSPLHF	-	-	TRBV19
CASSYSSPYLNYGYTF	-	once	TRBV6-5
CASSPDPDGNYEQYF	-	-	TRBV13
CASSPVFYTGELFF	-	-	TRBV11-2
CAWAFGAGSYNEQFF	TRBD2	-	TRBV30
CASSEADGQSYGYTF	-	once	TRBV6-1
CASSLIPGQGSTDTQYF	TRBD1	-	TRBV28
CASSPGLAGSYEQYF	TRBD2	-	TRBV18
CASSDIGGDRGDEQYF	TRBD1	-	TRBV10-1
CASSDGLAGADEQYF	TRBD2	once	TRBV6-1
CASWSGQRTYEQYF	TRBD1	-	TRBV6-1
CASSFYRGVDYGYTF	TRBD1	-	TRBV5-4
CASTLRAGGPMWYEQYF	TRBD2	-	TRBV19
CSVGWESVEAFF	-	few	TRBV29-1
CASSVEDFSGGTEAFF	-	-	TRBV9